These T cell receptor beta chains were read from a single sample in a study of long-term antiretroviral therapy in people with HIV. Sequencing was performed with immunoSEQ multiplex PCR; in TCRdb, only in-frame clones are kept and a portion is missing. Here the sample spans approximately 29,000 clones, about 93% being singletons. The sample was unsorted PBMCs, taken 6.2 years after starting antiretroviral therapy. The source is a man aged 35-49 years with HIV. The CDR3 runs from the conserved cysteine through the conserved F or W. A D gene is named only where the DNA matches it firmly. Only part of the rows carry a size: once, few, many, or a class if the clone is expanded.

v_gene	d_gene	abundance	j_gene	CDR3nt	CDR3aa
TRBV28	-	-	TRBJ1-3	TGTGCCAGCAGTCCCAACAGGGTAAACACCATATATTTT	CASSPNRVNTIYF
TRBV19	-	-	TRBJ2-4	TGTGCCAGTCGCCCGGGGCCAGGGGCGTCCAAAAACATTCAGTACTTC	CASRPGPGASKNIQYF
TRBV6-5	-	-	TRBJ2-3	TGTGCCAGCGACTTAACAGATACGCAGTATTTT	CASDLTDTQYF
TRBV14	TRBD2	-	TRBJ2-3	TGTGCCAGCAGCCAAGTTTACTCGCGGGGGAGAAGCACAGATACGCAGTATTTT	CASSQVYSRGRSTDTQYF
TRBV11-3	-	-	TRBJ2-1	TGTGCCAGCAGCCTTGCTACAGGGAGCTCCTACAATGAGCAGTTCTTC	CASSLATGSSYNEQFF
TRBV19	-	-	TRBJ1-5	TGTGCCAGTAGTATAACGGGGGCGTTTCAGCCCCAGCATTTT	CASSITGAFQPQHF
TRBV6-4	-	-	TRBJ2-1	TGTGCCAGCAGTCCGACCGGGGAAAACAATGAGCAGTTCTTC	CASSPTGENNEQFF
TRBV10-1	-	-	TRBJ2-1	TGCGCCAGCAGTGCGGATGGTTACAATGAGCAGTTCTTC	CASSADGYNEQFF
TRBV4-2	-	-	TRBJ2-1	TGTGCCAGCAGCCAAGATTCCCGGGGGCCATACAATGAGCAGTTCTTC	CASSQDSRGPYNEQFF
TRBV28	-	-	TRBJ2-3	TGTGCCAGCAAGGTCGGGGCCGCAGCCACAGATACGCAGTATTTT	CASKVGAAATDTQYF
TRBV4-1	-	-	TRBJ2-7	TGCGCCAGCAGCCAGGCGCGCGGCTACCTCTACGAGCAGTACTTC	CASSQARGYLYEQYF
TRBV28	-	-	TRBJ2-4	TGTGCCAGCAGTTCCTCAGGAGTCAACATTCAGTACTTC	CASSSSGVNIQYF
TRBV7-2	TRBD2	-	TRBJ2-1	TGTGCCAGCAGCCAGAACTACGGGGGGGCGCAGTACAATGAGCAGTTCTTC	CASSQNYGGAQYNEQFF
TRBV6-5	-	-	TRBJ1-2	TGTGCCAGCAGCCGGCTGAGGGTGGATGGCTACACCTTC	CASSRLRVDGYTF
TRBV27	-	-	TRBJ2-2	TGTGCCAGCAGTTTTGAGTGGCGTCGGGGCGGGGAGCTGTTTTTT	CASSFEWRRGGELFF
TRBV28	-	-	TRBJ1-5	TGTGCCAGCAGTTTCGGCCAGCTTAATCAGCCCCAGCATTTT	CASSFGQLNQPQHF
TRBV6-4	TRBD2	-	TRBJ2-3	TGTGCCAGCAGTGCCGCGACTAGCGGGGGCACAGATACGCAGTATTTT	CASSAATSGGTDTQYF
TRBV28	-	few	TRBJ1-2	TGTGCCAGCAGCAGAAGGGGGTTCGGGAATGGCTACACCTTC	CASSRRGFGNGYTF
TRBV6-1	-	-	TRBJ2-7	TGTGCCAGCAGTGAACCGGTGTACGAGCAGTACTTC	CASSEPVYEQYF
TRBV4-2	TRBD2	once	TRBJ2-4	TGTGCCAGCAGCTCCAGACTAGCGGGGGACAAAAACATTCAGTACTTC	CASSSRLAGDKNIQYF
TRBV10-3	TRBD1	-	TRBJ1-1	TGTGCCATCAATCCACAGGGGCCCCACACTGAAGCTTTCTTT	CAINPQGPHTEAFF
TRBV7-8	-	-	TRBJ1-4	TGTGCCAGCAGCTTAGGCACAGCGAATAATGAAAAACTGTTTTTT	CASSLGTANNEKLFF
TRBV7-9	TRBD1	-	TRBJ2-3	TGTGCCAGCAGCTTAGGAGGACAGGGGGCAGATACGCAGTATTTT	CASSLGGQGADTQYF
TRBV30	-	-	TRBJ1-2	TGTGCCTGGAGCCGAGTGGGACAAACAATTTATGGCTACACCTTC	CAWSRVGQTIYGYTF
TRBV7-9	-	-	TRBJ2-3	TGTGCCAGCAGCCCGTTGGTGGTTCCAGATACGCAGTATTTT	CASSPLVVPDTQYF
TRBV18	-	-	TRBJ2-7	TGTGCCAGCTCACTCCAAGAGGAGCAGTACTTC	CASSLQEEQYF
TRBV9	-	-	TRBJ1-2	TGTGCCAGCAGCGCCGGCGTATTAATGGGCTATGGCTACACCTTC	CASSAGVLMGYGYTF
TRBV6-5	-	-	TRBJ1-5	TGTGCCAGCAAGTTGGCAGGGCAGAATCAGCCCCAGCATTTT	CASKLAGQNQPQHF
TRBV7-7	-	-	TRBJ2-2	TGTGCTAGTCGGGGGAAACCTACTACCGGGGAGCTGTTTTTT	CASRGKPTTGELFF
TRBV5-1	TRBD1	-	TRBJ1-5	TGCGCCAGCAGCTCGACAGGGGTCAATCAGCCCCAGCATTTT	CASSSTGVNQPQHF
TRBV27	-	-	TRBJ2-1	TGTGCCAGCAGTTTATACAACGTCCAGCATGAGCAGTTCTTC	CASSLYNVQHEQFF
TRBV12-5	-	-	TRBJ2-1	TGTGCTAGTGGTTCCCTATCTAATGAGCAGTTCTTC	CASGSLSNEQFF
TRBV28	-	-	TRBJ1-5	TGTGCCAGCAGTTCCATGATGGGCAATCAGCCCCAGCATTTT	CASSSMMGNQPQHF
TRBV6-1	-	-	TRBJ2-1	TGTGCCAGCAGTGACTCTTTCGGAGCCCCCAATGAGCAGTTCTTC	CASSDSFGAPNEQFF
TRBV10-3	-	-	TRBJ1-2	TGTGCCATCAGTGAGTCGATGGGGCTGGGTGGCTACACCTTC	CAISESMGLGGYTF
TRBV29-1	-	-	TRBJ2-1	TGCAGCGTTGAAACCAGGGACTACAATGAGCAGTTCTTC	CSVETRDYNEQFF
TRBV18	TRBD1	-	TRBJ1-2	TGTGCCAGCTCACCTAACACAGGGGACCGTCGCTATGGCTACACCTTC	CASSPNTGDRRYGYTF
TRBV7-3	-	-	TRBJ1-6	TGTGCCAGCAGCCGCGGGACGGCGTCTCATAATTCACCCCTCCACTTT	CASSRGTASHNSPLHF
TRBV7-6	TRBD2	-	TRBJ2-2	TGTGCCAGCAGCGTGGGACTAGAGGTGTCCGGGGAGCTGTTTTTT	CASSVGLEVSGELFF
TRBV9	-	once	TRBJ2-2	TGTGCCAGCAGCCTAGACAGCTTCACCGGGGAGCTGTTTTTT	CASSLDSFTGELFF
TRBV6-1	-	-	TRBJ2-7	TGTGCCAGCAGTGAAGAAGCCTACGAGCAGTACTTC	CASSEEAYEQYF
TRBV7-3	-	-	TRBJ2-1	TGTGCCAGCAGACCGACTCCTAGCTCCTACAATGAGCAGTTCTTC	CASRPTPSSYNEQFF
TRBV7-9	-	-	TRBJ1-1	TGTGCCAGCAGCCCGGACATGTGGAACACTGAAGCTTTCTTT	CASSPDMWNTEAFF
TRBV6-6	TRBD1	-	TRBJ1-3	TGTGCCAGCAGTCCAGGGGGCGCCGGAAACACCATATATTTT	CASSPGGAGNTIYF
TRBV28	TRBD2	-	TRBJ2-7	TGTGCCAGCAGACAGGGACTAGCGGGGGGGATATCCTACGAGCAGTACTTC	CASRQGLAGGISYEQYF
TRBV12-5	-	once	TRBJ2-3	TGTGCTAGTGGTTTGGAATCTTTCACAGATACGCAGTATTTT	CASGLESFTDTQYF
TRBV30	TRBD1	-	TRBJ2-3	TGTGCCTGGAGTAAGACAGGGGGCTATACAGATACGCAGTATTTT	CAWSKTGGYTDTQYF
TRBV10-1	-	-	TRBJ2-2	TGCGCCAGAAAAGGGGGAGACACCGGGGAGCTGTTTTTT	CARKGGDTGELFF
TRBV19	-	-	TRBJ1-1	TGTGCCAGCACCACCCCCCGAGGGTTCACTGAAGCTTTCTTT	CASTTPRGFTEAFF
TRBV6-1	-	-	TRBJ1-1	TGTGCCAGCAGTGAAAACCGGGTAGTCACTGAAGCTTTCTTT	CASSENRVVTEAFF
TRBV19	-	-	TRBJ2-7	TGTGCCAGTAGTATAACCCTTCCAGGACCTAAGAATGTCTACGAGCAGTACTTC	CASSITLPGPKNVYEQYF
TRBV30	TRBD1	-	TRBJ1-5	TGTGCCTGTTCGGGACAGCTCAATCAGCCCCAGCATTTT	CACSGQLNQPQHF